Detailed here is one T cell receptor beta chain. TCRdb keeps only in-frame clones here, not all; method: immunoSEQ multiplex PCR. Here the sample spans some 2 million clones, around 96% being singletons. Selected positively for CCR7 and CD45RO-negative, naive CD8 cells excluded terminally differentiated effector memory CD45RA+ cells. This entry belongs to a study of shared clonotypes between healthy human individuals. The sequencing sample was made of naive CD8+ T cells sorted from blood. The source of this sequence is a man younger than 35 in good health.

The CDR3 region is CASGTSGPYEQYF. CDR3 coding DNA: TGTGCCAGCGGGACTAGCGGACCCTACGAGCAGTACTTC. The chain links TRBV27 to TRBJ2-7; 11 nucleotides match TRBD2. The CDR3 extends over 13 amino acids. Germline assignment: CDR1 MNHEY and CDR2 SMNVEV (reference sequence). J gave up 2 bases and V 8 bases, and 2 bases lay outside the gene matches.